These 24 T cell receptor beta chains share one sample of origin, sequenced in a study of T-cell reconstitution after alpha-beta-depleted transplantation in children. Unique molecular identifiers were used in preparing the TCRbeta library. MiXCR, run by TCRdb on the PCR reads, gives a single entry per CDR3 protein. The sample contains 490,000 or so distinct CDR3 sequences, roughly a tenth of which appear only once. Material: PBMCs, obtained before TCRalphabeta/CD19-depleted stem cell transplant. The source of these receptors is a child aged 2-15 years with inherited bone marrow failure, due to receive a stem cell transplant.

This chain links TRBV5-1 with TRBJ2-7; the D gene is possibly TRBD2 (6 bases). Germline CDR1 and CDR2: SGHRS and YFSETQ. Trimming removed 6 bases from V and 0 bases from J, with 16 bases in between. The CDR3 is 15 amino acids. CDR3 DNA: TGCGCCAGCACCGGACGCGGGACGTCCTCCTACGAGCAGTACTTC. Its protein is CASTGRGTSSYEQYF.

This clonotype has a handful of counts. The chain uses TRBV20-1 and TRBJ1-1, with TRBD1 as a possible D gene (6 bases). V was shortened by 3 bases and J by 3 bases, with 17 bases between the two germline ends. The CDR3 is 15 residues long. Looked up from germline, CDR1 is DFQATT and CDR2 is SNEGSKA (reference sequence). The CDR3, as DNA: TGCAGTGCTAGGGGGCAGGGGTTCTTTGACACTGAAGCTTTCTTT. Its translation: CSARGQGFFDTEAFF.

In its sample, this clonotype was seen many times. The CDR3 loop is CSASLSNEKLFF. For the CDR3, the DNA is TGCAGTGCTAGCCTGTCTAATGAAAAACTGTTTTTT. The chain is built from TRBV20-1 and TRBJ1-4; no definite D call. The CDR3 contains 12 residues. Per the germline V gene, CDR1 is DFQATT and CDR2 is SNEGSKA (reference sequence). The ends were cut back, 3 bases at V and 3 bases at J, with 5 bases in the middle.

A few counts support this clonotype. The CDR3: CASSLLVARGVNEQFF. CDR3 DNA: TGTGCCAGCAGTTTATTGGTGGCTCGTGGGGTAAATGAGCAGTTCTTC. This rearrangement joins TRBV27 to TRBJ2-1; D not resolved. With 1 base removed from V and 7 bases from J, the gap between germline ends came to 17 bases. Germline V gene lookup returns CDR1 MNHEY and CDR2 SMNVEV (reference sequence). This CDR3 has 16 amino acids.

This clonotype was picked up one time. The chain joins TRBV20-1 to TRBJ2-5; D is unresolved. With 3 bases removed from V and 5 bases from J, the gap between germline ends came to 19 bases. This CDR3 region has 15 residues. CDR1 is DFQATT, CDR2 SNEGSKA, per germline (reference sequence). CDR3 nucleotide sequence: TGCAGTGCTAGTCCGGGCCCCAGAGAGGCGGAGACCCAGTACTTC. Protein: CSASPGPREAETQYF.

The CDR3 nucleotides are TGCAGTGCGCCACGGACTAGCGGGTCCTACGAGCAGTACTTC. It codes for CSAPRTSGSYEQYF. The chain links TRBV20-1 to TRBJ2-7; 11 nucleotides match TRBD2. V dropped 6 bases and J dropped 1; count of bases not matched to a gene: 5. CDR1 DFQATT and CDR2 SNEGSKA come from the germline V gene (reference sequence). The CDR3 covers 14 residues.

The sample holds many counts of this clonotype. V and J are TRBV19 and TRBJ2-3; D is ambiguous. Germline V CDR1 and CDR2: LNHDA, SQIVND (reference sequence). The CDR3 covers 13 residues. Trimming stripped 1 base from V and 6 bases from J, with 8 bases between. The CDR3 nucleotides read TGTGCCAGTAGTATAGTCCCTGGGGATACGCAGTATTTT. It codes for CASSIVPGDTQYF.

At least ten counts were recorded for this clonotype. CDR3 in amino acids: CASSSSGWWNEQFF. DNA for the CDR3: TGTGCCAGCAGCTCTAGCGGTTGGTGGAATGAGCAGTTCTTC. The chain has TRBV28 and TRBJ2-1, with 7 bases matching TRBD2. J was trimmed by 7 bases and V by 6 bases; bases with no gene match: 9. The germline V gene has CDR1 MDHEN and CDR2 SYDVKM. The CDR3 extends over 14 amino acids.

This clonotype has at least ten counts. The chain employs TRBV3-1 and TRBJ1-2; D gene uncertain. The CDR3 has 14 residues. Germline CDR1 is LGHDT and CDR2 is YNNKEL (reference sequence). V was cut by 1 base and J by 8 bases, with 14 bases left in between. CDR3 protein: CASSQAAASGGYTF. In DNA, the CDR3 is TGTGCCAGCAGCCAAGCGGCGGCCAGTGGCGGCTACACCTTC.

The chain combines TRBV19 with TRBJ1-1; 8 bases fit TRBD1. Per the germline V gene, CDR1 is LNHDA and CDR2 is SQIVND (reference sequence). V was pared by 3 bases and J by 4 bases, with 7 bases of the junction left unmatched. The length of the CDR3 is 15 residues. The CDR3 reads CASSIGAGGFTEAFF. CDR3 in DNA: TGTGCCAGTAGTATTGGGGCAGGGGGCTTCACTGAAGCTTTCTTT.

The chain carries TRBV12-3 or TRBV12-4 and TRBJ2-7, with D unresolved. The V and J ends lost 9 bases and 3 bases respectively, with 18 bases between them. This CDR3 has 14 amino acids. The CDR3 spells CARSPFRGDYEQYF. Written as DNA, the CDR3 is TGTGCCAGGAGCCCTTTTCGTGGAGACTACGAGCAGTACTTC.

The sample holds many counts of this clonotype. The chain employs TRBV29-1 and TRBJ2-3; 11 bases match TRBD2. The J segment lost 3 bases and the V segment lost 6 bases, leaving 11 bases of the junction unmatched. The CDR3 consists of 16 residues. In germline, CDR1 is SQVTM, CDR2 ANQGSEA. The CDR3 DNA is TGCAGCGTGTTGCGACTAGCGGGACTAGGGACAGATACGCAGTATTTT. Amino acid sequence: CSVLRLAGLGTDTQYF.

This clonotype was seen at least ten times. At one end the junction does not follow the germline gene, possibly because of a read error. The chain is built from TRBV27 and TRBJ2-1; 8 bases match TRBD2. The CDR3 is 11 residues long. Germline V gives CDR1 MNHEY, CDR2 SMNVEV (reference sequence). The CDR3 is CASGPGLVVDF. As DNA, the CDR3 is TGTGCCAGCGGTCCGGGACTAGTCGTTGACTTC.

The CDR3 DNA reads as TGTGCCAGTAGTATCATCCGGGGTCGGGACACTGAAGCTTTCTTT. This translates into CASSIIRGRDTEAFF. The rearrangement links TRBV19 to TRBJ1-1; D is unclear. Trimming stripped 3 bases from V and 3 bases from J, with 14 bases between. The CDR3 runs 15 residues. The germline CDR1 and CDR2 sequences are LNHDA and SQIVND (reference sequence).

Many counts were recorded for this clonotype. At one of its ends the junction is not consistent with the germline gene, which may arise from a read error. The chain uses TRBV6-2 or TRBV6-3 and TRBJ2-1; possibly TRBD2 for D (6 bases). Per the germline V gene, CDR1 is MNHEY and CDR2 is SVGEGT. The CDR3 has 16 amino acids. CDR3 nucleotides: TGTGCCAGCAGTCCCGGAGTAGCGGAGCTCTACAGTGAGCAGTTCTTC. Protein product: CASSPGVAELYSEQFF.

This clonotype was observed at least ten times. The genes are TRBV27 and TRBJ2-7; D uncertain. The germline CDR1 and CDR2 sequences are MNHEY and SMNVEV (reference sequence). V gave up 2 bases and J gave up 4 bases, with 9 bases separating them. This CDR3 is 13 amino acids long. CDR3 bases: TGTGCCAGCAGTTTAGATTACGGATACGAGCAGTACTTC. Translated, it gives CASSLDYGYEQYF.

This clonotype was recorded a few times. This chain joins TRBV20-1 and TRBJ2-1; D may be TRBD2 (5 bases). Looked up from germline, CDR1 is DFQATT and CDR2 is SNEGSKA (reference sequence). V lost 6 bases and J lost 0, with 21 bases in between. The CDR3 covers 17 residues. For the CDR3, the DNA is TGCAGTGCCAAACGGGGAAGGGTATTTAGCTCCTACAATGAGCAGTTCTTC. Encoded protein: CSAKRGRVFSSYNEQFF.

The V call is TRBV6-2 or TRBV6-3, the J call TRBJ2-7; D uncertain. Germline CDR1 MNHEY, CDR2 SVGEGT. CDR3 length: 14 residues. The V end was cut by 0 bases, the J end by 2 bases, with 8 bases between. The CDR3 spells CASSYSAGPYEQYF. CDR3 bases: TGTGCCAGCAGTTACTCTGCCGGTCCCTACGAGCAGTACTTC.

This clonotype occurred many times. The gene calls are TRBV12-3 or TRBV12-4 and TRBJ1-5, with D unresolved. The CDR3 covers 12 residues. V was pared by 7 bases and J by 0 bases, with 4 bases between. CDR3 bases: TGTGCCAGCACCACTAGCAATCAGCCCCAGCATTTT. This codes for CASTTSNQPQHF.

This clonotype was seen at least ten times. This chain joins TRBV27 and TRBJ1-1; D is unresolved. From germline, CDR1 is MNHEY and CDR2 SMNVEV (reference sequence). The CDR3 contains 15 residues. V lost 0 bases and J lost 1, with 9 bases in between. The DNA of the CDR3 is TGTGCCAGCAGTTTATCGGCGATGGGGAACACTGAAGCTTTCTTT. Translated: CASSLSAMGNTEAFF.

This clonotype has a count of ten or more. The CDR3: CASSYYNEQFF. The DNA of the CDR3 is TGTGCCAGCAGCTATTACAATGAGCAGTTCTTC. The chain is built from TRBV19 and TRBJ2-1; D unclear. Trimming stripped 9 bases from V and 4 bases from J, with 7 bases between. This CDR3 region has 11 residues. Looked up from germline, CDR1 is LNHDA and CDR2 is SQIVND (reference sequence).

The V and J genes are TRBV12-3 or TRBV12-4 and TRBJ1-6; tentatively, D is TRBD1 (6 bases). V dropped 6 bases and J dropped 9 bases, with 21 bases sitting between them. CDR3 length equals 16 residues. The CDR3 sequence: CASSSGGLQGCSPLHF. CDR3 DNA: TGTGCCAGCAGCTCTGGGGGACTCCAGGGGTGTTCACCCCTCCACTTT.

This clonotype was seen repeatedly, ten times or more. The chain couples TRBV27 to TRBJ2-7; 8 bases agree with TRBD1. There are 16 residues in the CDR3. The ends lost 3 bases at V and 6 bases at J; junction bases unmatched: 13. Germline CDR1 reads MNHEY; CDR2 reads SMNVEV (reference sequence). CDR3 bases: TGTGCCAGCAGTTTCCTCACCACAGGGGGAACGGGCGAGCAGTACTTC. Translation gives CASSFLTTGGTGEQYF.

This chain uses TRBV6-1 with TRBJ2-2; 13 bases are a match to TRBD2. Unmatched junction bases numbered 9, after V lost 6 bases and J lost 5 bases. Germline CDR1 and CDR2: MNHNS and SASEGT. This CDR3 is 17 amino acids long. CDR3 nucleotides: TGTGCCAGCAGACCCGGGACTAGCGGGGTGAAGACCGGGGAGCTGTTTTTT. Amino acid sequence: CASRPGTSGVKTGELFF.